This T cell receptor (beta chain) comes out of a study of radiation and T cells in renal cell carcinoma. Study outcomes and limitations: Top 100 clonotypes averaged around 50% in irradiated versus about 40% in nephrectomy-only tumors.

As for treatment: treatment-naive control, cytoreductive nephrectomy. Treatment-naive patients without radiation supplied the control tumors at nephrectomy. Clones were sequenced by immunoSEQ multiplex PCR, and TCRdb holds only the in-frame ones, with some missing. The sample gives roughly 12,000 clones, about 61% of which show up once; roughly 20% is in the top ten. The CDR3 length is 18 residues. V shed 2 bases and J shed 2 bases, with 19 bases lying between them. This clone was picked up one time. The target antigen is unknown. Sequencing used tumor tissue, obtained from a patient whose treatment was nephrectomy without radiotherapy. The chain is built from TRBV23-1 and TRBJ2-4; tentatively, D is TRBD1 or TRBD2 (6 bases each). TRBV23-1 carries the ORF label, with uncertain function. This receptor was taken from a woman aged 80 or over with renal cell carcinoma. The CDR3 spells CASSQDQGKGGSKNIQYF. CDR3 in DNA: TGCGCCAGCAGTCAAGACCAGGGAAAGGGGGGATCCAAAAACATTCAGTACTTC.